This TCR beta chain was recovered during a study of blood T cell repertoires in COVID-19. V was clipped by 6 bases and J by 2 bases, with 8 bases between them. This CDR3 has 12 amino acids. Germline assignment: CDR1 SNHLY and CDR2 FYNNEI. TCRdb's copy holds only in-frame clones and misses some; the assay was immunoSEQ multiplex PCR. The table shows tens of thousands of clones, with about four fifths occurring only once. The origin of this receptor is a man older than 75 with active or convalescent COVID-19. This chain joins TRBV2 and TRBJ2-7; D is unclear. The sequenced sample consisted of peripheral blood. As DNA, the CDR3 is TGTGCCAGCAGGGTCACTCCCTACGAGCAGTACTTC. This codes for CASRVTPYEQYF.